The 21 T cell receptor beta chains below were found in one sample sequenced in a study of shared clonotypes between healthy human individuals (TCRdb year 2020). Library preparation employed the immunoSEQ multiplex PCR assay. The immuneACCESS repertoire file appears here via TCRdb, limited to in-frame rearrangements. These files lack a portion of the clones; in checked studies, under half of the deficit traces to unresolved V genes, and the cause of the others is not known. The sample table holds hundreds of thousands of clones, of which roughly 98% were seen once. Clones ranked in the top ten supply approximately 0.3% of the sample. CD8 naive samples were obtained by positive selection for CCR7 among CD45RO-negative cells, yielding a CD45RA+CCR7+ population from which TemRA cells were excluded. The sample consisted of naive CD8+ T cells sorted from blood. In the paper's terms, the cell subset or site label means: CD45RA+CCR7+. All receptors derive from a man younger than 40 in good health.

In its sample, this clone was seen once. The chain has TRBV6-6 and TRBJ2-7, with D uncertain. In germline, CDR1 is MNHNY, CDR2 SVGAGI (reference sequence). V gave up 3 bases and J gave up 0 bases, with 12 bases separating them. The CDR3 runs to 15 residues. The CDR3 nucleotides read TGTGCCAGCAGTTATTCACCTCCCCCCTCCTACGAGCAGTACTTC. It specifies CASSYSPPPSYEQYF.

This chain joins TRBV11-3 and TRBJ2-7; 9 bases fit TRBD2. With 2 bases clipped from V and 2 bases from J, the junction kept 10 bases outside the gene matches. The V gene's germline CDR1 is SGHNT and CDR2 YENEEA. The CDR3 is 17 residues long. The DNA of the CDR3 is TGTGCCAGCAGCTTACCTAGCGGGACATTGCCAACCTACGAGCAGTACTTC. Translated, it gives CASSLPSGTLPTYEQYF. The full variable domain, rest sourced from reference TRBV11-3 and TRBJ2-7, is EAGVVQSPRYKIIEKKQPVAFWCNPISGHNTLYWYLQNLGQGPELLIRYENEEAVDDSQLPKDRFSAERLKGVDSTLKIQPAELGDSAVYLCASSLPSGTLPTYEQYFGPGTRLTVT.

The rearrangement uses TRBV5-4 and TRBJ2-7, with D possibly matching TRBD2 (6 bases). Germline-derived CDR1 and CDR2 are SGHNT and YYREEE (reference sequence). The CDR3 totals 16 residues. With 3 bases removed from V and 2 bases from J, the gap between germline ends came to 18 bases. CDR3 nucleotide sequence: TGTGCCAGCAGCTCGGGGGAACTAGGACCCGCCTACGAGCAGTACTTC. The encoded protein is CASSSGELGPAYEQYF.

V is TRBV4-1 and J is TRBJ2-3, with 13 bases lining up with TRBD2. CDR1 and CDR2 from the germline V gene are MGHRA and YSYEKL. The ends lost 4 bases at V and 3 bases at J; junction bases unmatched: 1. CDR3 size: 15 residues. CDR3 sequence reads: CASSPGLAGTDTQYF. In DNA, the CDR3 is TGCGCCAGCAGCCCGGGACTAGCGGGGACAGATACGCAGTATTTT.

The genes are TRBV4-1 and TRBJ2-5; D remains ambiguous. Germline-derived CDR1 and CDR2 are MGHRA and YSYEKL. This CDR3 contains 13 residues. Trimming removed 4 bases at V and 5 bases at J, with 11 bases between. CDR3 sequence (DNA): TGCGCCAGCAGCCTCGCCTTGGCCGAGACCCAGTACTTC. Its protein product is CASSLALAETQYF.

The chain joins TRBV11-2 to TRBJ2-7; D is unresolved. Germline V gene sequence: CDR1 SGHAT, CDR2 FQNNGV. The CDR3 has 13 amino acids. Trimming stripped 6 bases from V and 2 bases from J, with 11 bases between. The chain's CDR3 is CASSRTVAYEQYF. CDR3 bases: TGTGCCAGCAGTAGAACGGTCGCCTACGAGCAGTACTTC.

V gene TRBV27 combines with J gene TRBJ2-7; the D gene is possibly TRBD1 (5 bases). Germline CDR1 reads MNHEY; CDR2 reads SMNVEV (reference sequence). The V gene lost 2 bases and the J gene lost 3 bases, with 14 bases spanning the gap. The CDR3 spans 15 residues. The CDR3 is CASSLEIGHNYEQYF. CDR3 coding DNA: TGTGCCAGCAGTTTAGAAATCGGACACAACTACGAGCAGTACTTC.

CDR3 nucleotide sequence: TGTGCCAGCAGCCCCGGGGGACAGGGAGTTCACTACGAGCAGTACTTC. Encoded protein: CASSPGGQGVHYEQYF. The chain has TRBV5-4 and TRBJ2-7, with 9 positions matching TRBD1. V lost 4 bases and J lost 3; bases outside the gene matches: 11. The CDR3 covers 16 residues. Germline CDR1 SGHNT, CDR2 YYREEE (reference sequence).

The chain combines TRBV7-6 with TRBJ2-1, with D possibly being TRBD1 (6 bases). Germline-derived CDR1 and CDR2 are SGHVS and FNYEAQ. Between the trimmed V and J ends, which lost 3 bases and 4 bases, there was a span of 25 bases. CDR3 length equals 19 residues. The CDR3 reads CASSLRGLVVGGSYNEQFF. In nucleotides, the CDR3 is TGTGCCAGCAGCTTGAGGGGTCTAGTCGTAGGGGGTTCTTACAATGAGCAGTTCTTC.

The chain uses TRBV7-9 and TRBJ2-3; 9 bases are a match to TRBD1. Unmatched junction bases numbered 7, after V lost 2 bases and J lost 4 bases. Per germline, CDR1 SEHNR and CDR2 FQNEAQ (reference sequence). This CDR3 is 16 amino acids long. CDR3 amino acids: CASSLLTGGAADTQYF. The CDR3 nucleotides are TGTGCCAGCAGCTTATTAACAGGGGGCGCCGCAGATACGCAGTATTTT.

The J gene is TRBJ2-1, the V gene TRBV9; the match to TRBD2 covers 9 bases. Germline V gives CDR1 SGDLS, CDR2 YYNGEE. The CDR3 has 17 amino acids. V shed 4 bases and J 2 bases; nucleotides not matched to a gene: 10. The CDR3 sequence is CASSLTLSGSAYNEQFF. Here the CDR3 DNA reads TGTGCCAGCAGCTTAACTCTTAGCGGGAGCGCCTACAATGAGCAGTTCTTC.

CDR3 sequence reads: CASSLVAGDNNEQFF. In nucleotides, the CDR3 is TGTGCCAGCAGCTTAGTAGCGGGAGATAACAATGAGCAGTTCTTC. V and J are TRBV11-2 and TRBJ2-1; 9 bases align to TRBD2. Germline trimming cut 1 base from V and 5 bases from J; bases unmatched to any gene: 3. The CDR3 runs to 15 residues. CDR1 is SGHAT, CDR2 FQNNGV, per germline.

J is TRBJ1-2 and V is TRBV19, with D unresolved. CDR1 and CDR2 (germline): LNHDA, SQIVND (reference sequence). Trimming removed 7 bases at V and 0 bases at J, with 9 bases between. This CDR3 contains 13 residues. The CDR3 bases are TGTGCCAGTATGGATACCACTAACTATGGCTACACCTTC. Translation gives CASMDTTNYGYTF.

The gene calls are TRBV5-6 and TRBJ2-1; 7 bases align to TRBD2. The V gene end was trimmed by 2 bases and the J gene end by 10 bases; junction bases not matched to a gene: 15. Germline CDR1 reads SGHDT; CDR2 reads YYEEEE. The CDR3 totals 16 residues. In DNA, the CDR3 is TGTGCCAGCAGCTTCTTCTTAGAGGGAGGGCTGGGAGAGCAGTTCTTC. Translation gives CASSFFLEGGLGEQFF.

This chain connects TRBV28 to TRBJ1-2, with TRBD1 matching over 7 bases. Germline values: CDR1 MDHEN, CDR2 SYDVKM. The ends lost 5 bases at V and 8 bases at J; junction bases unmatched: 20. The CDR3 spans 17 residues. The CDR3 bases are TGTGCCAGCAGTCCCCAAATCCGCCGGGACAGCTACTTCGGCTACACCTTC. It specifies CASSPQIRRDSYFGYTF.

The chain joins TRBV18 to TRBJ2-5; a possible D gene is TRBD2 (6 bases). V gave up 0 bases and J gave up 4 bases, with 12 bases separating them. CDR3 length equals 15 residues. CDR1 and CDR2 from the germline V gene are KGHSH and LQKENI. The CDR3 region is CASSPPTRDRETQYF. DNA for the CDR3: TGTGCCAGCTCACCACCTACGCGGGATCGAGAGACCCAGTACTTC.

This sequence joins TRBV6-1 and TRBJ1-5; D unclear. The V gene's germline CDR1 is MNHNS and CDR2 SASEGT. The germline V and J ends were trimmed by 1 base and 8 bases, with 9 bases remaining between them. The CDR3 runs to 13 residues. The CDR3, as DNA: TGTGCCAGCAGTGAAGGGCGCGGGGAGCCCCAGCATTTT. Residues: CASSEGRGEPQHF.

The chain is built from TRBV4-3 and TRBJ2-2; the D gene is possibly TRBD2 (6 bases). CDR3 length: 13 residues. V was shortened by 7 bases and J by 4 bases, with 10 bases between the two germline ends. Germline assignment: CDR1 LGHNA and CDR2 YSLEER. Here the CDR3 DNA reads TGCGCCAGCACCGGAGGGGTCACCGGGGAGCTGTTTTTT. It codes for CASTGGVTGELFF.

The rearrangement links TRBV29-1 to TRBJ2-1, with D unclear. The V end lost 6 bases, the J end lost 0 bases, and 12 bases lay between the germline ends. Germline CDR1 SQVTM, CDR2 ANQGSEA. This CDR3 is 14 amino acids long. The CDR3 DNA sequence: TGCAGCGTCTACGAGGCCTACTCCTACAATGAGCAGTTCTTC. Protein: CSVYEAYSYNEQFF.

CDR3 coding DNA: TGTGCCAGCAGTGGGAATGTTTTTGGGGAAAACTATGGCTACACCTTC. Its protein product is CASSGNVFGENYGYTF. The chain employs TRBV25-1 and TRBJ1-2, with D unresolved. The V end lost 4 bases, the J end lost 2 bases, and 17 bases lay between the germline ends. The germline gives CDR1 MGHDK, CDR2 SYGVNS. This CDR3 spans 16 amino acids.

The chain combines TRBV27 with TRBJ2-5, with D unresolved. V gave up 5 bases and J gave up 0 bases, with 10 bases separating them. The CDR3 loop spans 14 amino acids. Germline CDR1 and CDR2: MNHEY and SMNVEV (reference sequence). CDR3 in amino acids: CASSPSRYQETQYF. The CDR3 DNA sequence: TGTGCCAGCAGTCCCTCCCGCTACCAAGAGACCCAGTACTTC.